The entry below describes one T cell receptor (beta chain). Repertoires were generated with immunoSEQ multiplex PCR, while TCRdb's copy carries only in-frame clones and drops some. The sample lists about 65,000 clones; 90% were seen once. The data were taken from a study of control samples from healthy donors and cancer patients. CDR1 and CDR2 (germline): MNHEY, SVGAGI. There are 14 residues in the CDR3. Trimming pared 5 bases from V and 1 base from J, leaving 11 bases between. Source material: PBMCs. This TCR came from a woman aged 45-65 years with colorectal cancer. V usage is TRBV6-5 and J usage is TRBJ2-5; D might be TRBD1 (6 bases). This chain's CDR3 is CASSRDRRQETQYF. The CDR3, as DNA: TGTGCCAGCAGTCGCGACAGGCGCCAAGAGACCCAGTACTTC.